This T cell receptor beta chain was documented in a study of identical twins. This CDR3 is 15 amino acids long. CDR1 and CDR2 from the germline V gene are DFQATT and SNEGSKA (reference sequence). Trimming left V 7 bases short and J 4 bases short, with 20 bases between. Template switching added a universal primer binding site, and final cDNA carried unique molecular identifiers. One entry per CDR3 protein, called by TCRdb with MiXCR from the 5' RACE reads. This table has approximately 670,000 distinct CDR3 sequences, less than 7% appearing once. General observations from the study: Twins' excess sharing was less marked for out-of-frame beta sequences.

This clonotype has ten or more counts. Antigen: not known. The TCR originated in a man aged 18 to 30 in good health. The chain joins TRBV20-1 to TRBJ2-1, with TRBD1 as a possible D gene (6 bases). The sequenced material came from naive T cells sorted from blood. The CDR3 bases are TGCAGTGTTAGGGGGTGGCTAGCAGATTACAATGAGCAGTTCTTC. Its translation is CSVRGWLADYNEQFF.